Given below is one T cell receptor beta chain in context. Its antigen is as yet unknown. Healthy bone marrow donors made up the cohort. These data come from a study of cytomegalovirus exposure and HLA in healthy donors. The CDR3 consists of 17 residues. CDR1 and CDR2 (germline): SGHTS, YDEGEE. V lost 4 bases and J lost 2; bases outside the gene matches: 10. Regarding the study as a whole: CMV antigen specificity of a few CMV-associated chains was confirmed in vitro.

PCR amplification relied on 60 Vbeta primers (plus 13 Jbeta primers). Libraries were prepared by immunoSEQ multiplex PCR; TCRdb keeps only in-frame clonotypes and omits some of them. The sample carries about 200,000 clones, about four fifths recorded once. This chain uses TRBV5-8 with TRBJ1-4, with TRBD1 matching 8 bases. Sequenced input: PBMCs. This receptor was taken from a man between 18 and 29 years old in good health and CMV-seronegative. CDR3 sequence (DNA): TGTGCCAGCAGCCTCGGGACAGGAGGCCCCACTAATGAAAAACTGTTTTTT. Translated, it gives CASSLGTGGPTNEKLFF.